This T cell receptor (beta chain) was profiled in a study of CD8+CD57+ T cells in acquired aplastic anemia. Study in general: Each DNA sample taken from sorted CD4+ and CD8+ cells came to about 3.2 ug on average.

CDR3 length: 13 residues. Looked up from germline, CDR1 is KGHDR and CDR2 is SFDVKD. Genomic DNA served as template for TCR beta VDJ and CDR3 profiling. In TCRdb, the reads were re-called with MiXCR into one record per CDR3 protein. The sample yields around 200,000 distinct CDR3 sequences, approximately 60% seen once. With regard to this clonotype: A junction boundary mismatches the germline segment, possibly from a read error.

The clonotype was recovered from a human donor in good health. The chain is built from TRBV24-1 and TRBJ2-6; D might be TRBD1 (5 bases). Material: sorted CD4+, CD8+, or CD8+CD57+ T cells (not recorded which) from PBMCs. The CDR3 sequence is CATSAPGASVLTF. The DNA for the CDR3 is TGTGCCACCAGTGCCCCTGGGGCCAGCGTCCTGACCTTC.